These 6 T cell receptor beta chains were all obtained from the same sample, sequenced in a study of blood T cell repertoires in COVID-19. Profiled with immunoSEQ multiplex PCR; TCRdb holds only in-frame clones, not every one. Of about 110,000 clones detected, around 90% appear once; the ten largest clones hold 2.4%. Material: peripheral blood. The receptors come from a human donor in a cohort sampled during active COVID-19.

The V gene is TRBV18, the J gene TRBJ2-3; tentatively, D is TRBD2 (6 bases). Trimming stripped 3 bases from V and 2 bases from J, with 12 bases between. Germline assignment: CDR1 KGHSH and CDR2 LQKENI. This CDR3 is 15 amino acids long. The CDR3: CASSPTRGYTDTQYF. CDR3 coding DNA: TGTGCCAGCTCACCGACTAGAGGGTACACAGATACGCAGTATTTT.

J is TRBJ2-1 and V is TRBV6-2 or TRBV6-3, with TRBD2 identical over 8 bases. V lost 5 bases, J lost 12 bases, and 18 bases stayed unmatched. CDR3 length equals 16 residues. Germline-derived CDR1 and CDR2 are MNHEY and SVGEGT. The CDR3 DNA sequence: TGTGCCAGCAGTATCAAACTTACTAGCGGCTCCGGTGTGCAGTTCTTC. Encoded protein: CASSIKLTSGSGVQFF.

The chain carries TRBV3-1 (or the pseudogene TRBV3-2) and TRBJ2-4; D is possibly TRBD2 (5 bases). The CDR3 length is 16 residues. V was cut by 4 bases and J by 6 bases, with 19 bases left in between. From germline, CDR1 is LGHDT and CDR2 YNNKEL (reference sequence). The CDR3 DNA sequence: TGTGCCAGCAGCCCCGACACGACGGGGTTAGGAAACATTCAGTACTTC. Translating it yields CASSPDTTGLGNIQYF.

The genes are TRBV29-1 and TRBJ1-2; 9 positions agree with TRBD1. V was pared by 3 bases and J by 4 bases, with 3 bases of the junction left unmatched. The germline CDR1 and CDR2 sequences are SQVTM and ANQGSEA. CDR3 length equals 13 residues. DNA of the CDR3: TGCAGCGTTGATAAGGGACAGGGCTATGGCTACACCTTC. Its translation is CSVDKGQGYGYTF.

The genes are TRBV24-1 and TRBJ2-3; D unresolved. The V end lost 7 bases, the J end lost 4 bases, and 5 bases lay between the germline ends. Germline V gives CDR1 KGHDR, CDR2 SFDVKD. The CDR3 runs to 11 residues. CDR3 nucleotides: TGTGCCACCAGCAACTCAGATACGCAGTATTTT. Translation: CATSNSDTQYF.

The chain links TRBV7-9 to TRBJ1-1; 7 positions agree with TRBD1. This CDR3 spans 15 amino acids. The germline gives CDR1 SEHNR, CDR2 FQNEAQ (reference sequence). V lost 2 bases and J lost 3; bases outside the gene matches: 6. For the CDR3, the DNA is TGTGCCAGCAGCTTACGCCTAGGGACAGACACTGAAGCTTTCTTT. This gives the protein CASSLRLGTDTEAFF.